Sequencing of this TCR beta chain was carried out in a study of T cells in narcolepsy. For the study at large: Healthy controls were enrolled alongside patients with narcolepsy type 1 or type 2.

Sequencing used immunoSEQ multiplex PCR; TCRdb keeps in-frame clones, though not all of them. The repertoire includes around 30,000 clones, roughly 78% of them detected once, and 1.2% sits in the top ten. V gave up 1 base and J gave up 4 bases, with 10 bases separating them. Germline V gives CDR1 SGHNT, CDR2 YENEEA. This CDR3 is built from 14 residues. Overall study results and limits: Autoreactive HCRT-specific and TRIB2-specific clonotypes were marked in same-patient CSF-versus-blood CD4+ comparisons. Blood of same and different patients, but not healthy controls, reportedly held recurring autoreactive clonotypes. No autoreactive T cell clone sequences appeared in some memory CD4+ repertoires.

In its sample, this clone was seen once. Its antigen is unknown. The sequenced sample consisted of CD45RA- memory CD4+ T cells from PBMCs. This clonotype was sampled from a human donor with narcolepsy. The V call is TRBV11-3, the J call TRBJ2-5; the D gene is possibly TRBD2 (6 bases). The CDR3 bases are TGTGCCAGCAGCTTAGCGCGGGGCAGAGAGACCCAGTACTTC. Protein sequence: CASSLARGRETQYF.